This entry concerns a single T cell receptor beta chain. What it binds is not known. The source of the sample is a study of radiation and T cells in renal cell carcinoma. Study-level background: Nephrectomy followed 15 Gy stereotactic body radiation by 4 weeks.

The study, taken as a whole, reports: Top tumor clonotypes rose in blood 2 weeks post-radiation, then contracted.

Germline V CDR1 and CDR2: SEHNR, FQNEAQ (reference sequence). The V gene lost 6 bases and the J gene lost 8 bases, with 14 bases spanning the gap. The CDR3 extends over 13 amino acids. Noted time point: baseline pretreatment blood. Treatment here: 15 Gy SBRT to primary tumor, nephrectomy 4 weeks later. The tumor was a clear cell renal cell carcinoma. Profiling relied on immunoSEQ multiplex PCR, and the TCRdb table lists in-frame clones only, not all of them. The sample lists approximately 90,000 clones, 80% to 90% seen once, with approximately 8% in the top ten. This chain links TRBV7-9 with TRBJ2-1, with D perhaps assigned TRBD1 or TRBD2 (5 bases each). The TCR sequence derives from a man aged 45-65 years with renal cell carcinoma. Here the sequenced sample was blood, taken from a patient whose treatment included radiotherapy and nephrectomy. The CDR3 bases are TGTGCCAGCAGGGGGCCCGGGGATGATGAGCAGTTCTTC. Translated, it gives CASRGPGDDEQFF.